This T cell receptor beta chain was retrieved from a study of blood T cell repertoires in COVID-19. Study as a whole: Sample material is recorded as cDNA or gDNA derived from T cells, B-cell-depleted T cells, or PBMCs.

As handled by the study authors: For nucleated cells, counts were estimated from reference gene primer amplification. Assay: immunoSEQ multiplex PCR; the TCRdb copy retains only in-frame clones and omits some. V and J calls and clone size are copied from that table; D and trimming were computed from the DNA. The sample holds 150,000 or so clones, around 88% seen once. Per germline, CDR1 SNHLY and CDR2 FYNNEI. V was pared by 6 bases and J by 7 bases, with 19 bases between. The CDR3 spans 15 residues. The receptor comes from a man aged 60-69 years with COVID-19, enrolled during active disease. The sequencing input was peripheral blood. The chain links TRBV2 to TRBJ1-5, with D possibly being TRBD1 (5 bases). The CDR3, as DNA: TGTGCCAGCAGAGGGAGGGGCAGGGCGGACCAGCCCCAGCATTTT. Its protein is CASRGRGRADQPQHF. Looking up the rest from reference TRBV2 and TRBJ1-5 gives the full variable domain: EPEVTQTPSHQVTQMGQEVILRCVPISNHLYFYWYRQILGQKVEFLVSFYNNEISEKSEIFDDQFSVERPDGSNFTLKIRSTKLEDSAMYFCASRGRGRADQPQHFGDGTRLSIL.